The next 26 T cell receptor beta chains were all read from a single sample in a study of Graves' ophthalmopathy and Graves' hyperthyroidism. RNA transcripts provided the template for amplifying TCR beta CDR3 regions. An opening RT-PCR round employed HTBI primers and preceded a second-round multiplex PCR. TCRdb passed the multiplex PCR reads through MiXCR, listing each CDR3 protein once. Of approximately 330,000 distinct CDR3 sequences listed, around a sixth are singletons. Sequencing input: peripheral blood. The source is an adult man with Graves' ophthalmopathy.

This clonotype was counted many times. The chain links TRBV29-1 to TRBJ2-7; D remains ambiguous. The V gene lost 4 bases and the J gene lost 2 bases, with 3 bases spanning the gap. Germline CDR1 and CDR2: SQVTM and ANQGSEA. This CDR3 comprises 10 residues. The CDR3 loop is CSVVTYEQYF. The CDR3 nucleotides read TGCAGCGTTGTAACCTACGAGCAGTACTTC.

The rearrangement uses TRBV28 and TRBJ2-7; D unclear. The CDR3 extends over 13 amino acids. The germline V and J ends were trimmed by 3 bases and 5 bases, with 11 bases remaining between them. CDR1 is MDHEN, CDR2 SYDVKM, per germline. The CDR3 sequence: CASSFQDVHEQYF. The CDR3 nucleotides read TGTGCCAGCAGTTTCCAGGATGTCCACGAGCAGTACTTC. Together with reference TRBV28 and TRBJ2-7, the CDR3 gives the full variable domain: DVKVTQSSRYLVKRTGEKVFLECVQDMDHENMFWYRQDPGLGLRLIYFSYDVKMKEKGDIPEGYSVSREKKERFSLILESASTNQTSMYLCASSFQDVHEQYFGPGTRLTVT.

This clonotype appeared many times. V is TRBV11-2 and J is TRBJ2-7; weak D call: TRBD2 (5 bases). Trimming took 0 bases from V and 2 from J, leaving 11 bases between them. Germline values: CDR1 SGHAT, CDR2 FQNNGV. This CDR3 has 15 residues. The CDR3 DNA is TGTGCCAGCAGCTTAGAACGTGGGGAGACCTACGAGCAGTACTTC. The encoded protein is CASSLERGETYEQYF.

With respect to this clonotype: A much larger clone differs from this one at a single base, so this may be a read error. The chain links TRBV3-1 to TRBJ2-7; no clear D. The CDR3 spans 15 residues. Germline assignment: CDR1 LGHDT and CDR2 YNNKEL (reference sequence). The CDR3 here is CASSQESELNYGQYF. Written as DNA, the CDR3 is TGTGCCAGCAGCCAAGAGTCTGAGCTCAATTACGGGCAGTACTTC.

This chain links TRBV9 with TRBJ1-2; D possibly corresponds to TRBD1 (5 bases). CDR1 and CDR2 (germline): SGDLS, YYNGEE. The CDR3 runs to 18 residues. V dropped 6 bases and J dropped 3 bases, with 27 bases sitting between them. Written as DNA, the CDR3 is TGTGCCAGCACCCACCCCGCCGGGGGGTCTCGCCCGTACTATGGCTACACCTTC. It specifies CASTHPAGGSRPYYGYTF.

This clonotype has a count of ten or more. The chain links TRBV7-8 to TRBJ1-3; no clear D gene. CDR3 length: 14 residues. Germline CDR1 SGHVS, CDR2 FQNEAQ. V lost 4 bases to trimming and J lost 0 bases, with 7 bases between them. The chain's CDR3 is CASSSAGSGNTIYF. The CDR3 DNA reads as TGTGCCAGCAGCTCAGCGGGCTCTGGAAACACCATATATTTT.

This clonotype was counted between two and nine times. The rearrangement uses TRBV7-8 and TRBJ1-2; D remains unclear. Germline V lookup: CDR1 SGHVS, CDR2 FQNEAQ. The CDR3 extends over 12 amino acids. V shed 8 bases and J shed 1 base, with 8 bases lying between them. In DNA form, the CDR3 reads TGTGCCAGCTCCGAGGTTAACTATGGCTACACCTTC. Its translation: CASSEVNYGYTF.

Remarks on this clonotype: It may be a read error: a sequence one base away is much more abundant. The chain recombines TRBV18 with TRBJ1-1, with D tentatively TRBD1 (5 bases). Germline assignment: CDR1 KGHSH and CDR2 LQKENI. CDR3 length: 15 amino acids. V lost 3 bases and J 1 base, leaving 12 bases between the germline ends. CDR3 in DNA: TGTGCCAGCTCACCCTCAGGGCAGTGGAACACTGAAGCTTTCTTT. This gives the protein CASSPSGQWNTEAFF.

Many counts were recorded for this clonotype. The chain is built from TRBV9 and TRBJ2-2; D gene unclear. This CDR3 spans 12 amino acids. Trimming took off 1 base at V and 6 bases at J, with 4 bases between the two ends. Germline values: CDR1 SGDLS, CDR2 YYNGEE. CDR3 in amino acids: CASSVPAGELFF. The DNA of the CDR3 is TGTGCCAGCAGCGTACCAGCCGGGGAGCTGTTTTTT. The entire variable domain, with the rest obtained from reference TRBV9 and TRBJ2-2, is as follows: DSGVTQTPKHLITATGQRVTLRCSPRSGDLSVYWYQQSLDQGLQFLIQYYNGEERAKGNILERFSAQQFPDLHSELNLSSLELGDSALYFCASSVPAGELFFGEGSRLTVL.

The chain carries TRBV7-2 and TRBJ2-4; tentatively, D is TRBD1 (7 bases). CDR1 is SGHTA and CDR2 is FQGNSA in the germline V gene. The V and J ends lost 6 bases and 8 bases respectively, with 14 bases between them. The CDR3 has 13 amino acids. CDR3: CASRRGQRDIQYF. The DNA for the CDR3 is TGTGCCAGCAGAAGGGGACAGCGGGACATTCAGTACTTC.

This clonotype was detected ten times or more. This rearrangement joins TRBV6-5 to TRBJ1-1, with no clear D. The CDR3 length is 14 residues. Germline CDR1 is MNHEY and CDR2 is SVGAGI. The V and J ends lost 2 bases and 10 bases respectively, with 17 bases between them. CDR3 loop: CASSYANREKRAFF. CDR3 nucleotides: TGTGCCAGCAGTTACGCCAACCGAGAAAAAAGAGCTTTCTTT.

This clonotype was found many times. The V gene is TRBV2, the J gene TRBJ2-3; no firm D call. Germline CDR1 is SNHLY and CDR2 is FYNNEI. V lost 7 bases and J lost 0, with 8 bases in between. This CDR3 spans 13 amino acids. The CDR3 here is CASMPVSTDTQYF. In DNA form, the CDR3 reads TGTGCCAGCATGCCCGTTAGCACAGATACGCAGTATTTT. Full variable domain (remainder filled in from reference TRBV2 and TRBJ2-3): EPEVTQTPSHQVTQMGQEVILRCVPISNHLYFYWYRQILGQKVEFLVSFYNNEISEKSEIFDDQFSVERPDGSNFTLKIRSTKLEDSAMYFCASMPVSTDTQYFGPGTRLTVL.

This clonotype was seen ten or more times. CDR3 protein: CASRTGRHYGYTF. The DNA for the CDR3 is TGTGCCAGCAGGACGGGACGGCACTATGGCTACACCTTC. The V gene is TRBV28, the J gene TRBJ1-2, with D possibly being TRBD1 (5 bases). Trimming left V 6 bases short and J 3 bases short, with 11 bases between. This CDR3 region has 13 residues. Looked up from germline, CDR1 is MDHEN and CDR2 is SYDVKM.

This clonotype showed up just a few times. The CDR3 DNA reads TGTGCCAGCAGTTACGTGGCGGGATATGGGGAGCAGTACTTC. Amino acids: CASSYVAGYGEQYF. The chain uses TRBV6-5 and TRBJ2-7, with D maybe TRBD2 (6 bases). The ends were cut back, 2 bases at V and 7 bases at J, with 15 bases in the middle. Germline V gene lookup returns CDR1 MNHEY and CDR2 SVGAGI. The CDR3 spans 14 residues.

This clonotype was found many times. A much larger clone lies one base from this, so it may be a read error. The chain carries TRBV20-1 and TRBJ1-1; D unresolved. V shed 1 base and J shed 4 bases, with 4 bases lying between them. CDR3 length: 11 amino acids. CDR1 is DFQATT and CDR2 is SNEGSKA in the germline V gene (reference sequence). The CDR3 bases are TGCAGTGCTAGAGGGGTCACTGAAGCTTTCTTT. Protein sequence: CSARGVTEAFF.

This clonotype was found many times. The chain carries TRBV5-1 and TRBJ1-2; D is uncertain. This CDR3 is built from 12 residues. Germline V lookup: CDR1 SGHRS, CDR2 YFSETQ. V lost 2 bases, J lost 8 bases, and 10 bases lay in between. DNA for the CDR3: TGCGCCAGCAGCTTAGGTGACGGCGGCTACACCTTC. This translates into CASSLGDGGYTF.

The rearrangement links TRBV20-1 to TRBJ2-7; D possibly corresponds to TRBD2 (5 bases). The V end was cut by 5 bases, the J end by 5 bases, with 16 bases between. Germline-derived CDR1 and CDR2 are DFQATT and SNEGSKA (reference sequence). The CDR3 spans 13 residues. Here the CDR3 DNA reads TGCAGTGCTGGTGGACTGCGTATAGACGAGCAGTACTTC. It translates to CSAGGLRIDEQYF.

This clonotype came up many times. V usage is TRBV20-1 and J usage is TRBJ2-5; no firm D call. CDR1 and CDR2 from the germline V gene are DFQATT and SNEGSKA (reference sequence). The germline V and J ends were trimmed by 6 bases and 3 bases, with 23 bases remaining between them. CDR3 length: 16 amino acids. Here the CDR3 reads CSANRPLGSEKETQYF. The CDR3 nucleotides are TGCAGTGCCAATCGACCTCTGGGGTCGGAAAAAGAGACCCAGTACTTC.

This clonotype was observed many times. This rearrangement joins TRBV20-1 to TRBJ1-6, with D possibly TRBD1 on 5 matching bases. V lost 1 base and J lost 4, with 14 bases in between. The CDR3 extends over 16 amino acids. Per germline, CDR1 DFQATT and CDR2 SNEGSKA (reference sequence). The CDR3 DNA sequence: TGCAGTGCTAGAGCGGTGTTAGGGGCGTATAATTCACCCCTCCACTTT. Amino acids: CSARAVLGAYNSPLHF.

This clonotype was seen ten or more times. CDR3 DNA sequence: TGCAGCGTTGACTTCCAGGCGTCTGGGTCTTTCTTT. It yields the protein CSVDFQASGSFF. This chain connects TRBV29-1 to TRBJ1-1; D unclear. The CDR3 runs 12 residues. V was trimmed by 3 bases and J by 12 bases, leaving 17 bases between them. Germline-derived CDR1 and CDR2 are SQVTM and ANQGSEA.

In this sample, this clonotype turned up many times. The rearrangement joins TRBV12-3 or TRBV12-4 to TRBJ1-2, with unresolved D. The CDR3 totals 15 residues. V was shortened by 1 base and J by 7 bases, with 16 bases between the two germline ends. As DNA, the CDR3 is TGTGCCAGCAGTTTAGGGCGGCGTATGGTGTCTGGCTACACCTTC. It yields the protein CASSLGRRMVSGYTF.

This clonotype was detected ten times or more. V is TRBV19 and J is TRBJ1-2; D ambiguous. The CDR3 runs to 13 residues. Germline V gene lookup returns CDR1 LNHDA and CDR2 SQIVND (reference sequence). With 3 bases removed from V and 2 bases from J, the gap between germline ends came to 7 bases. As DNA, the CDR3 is TGTGCCAGTAGTATGCTTGCGAACTATGGCTACACCTTC. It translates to CASSMLANYGYTF.

The CDR3 DNA follows: TGTGCCAGCAGGCTGGGACAGCTGAACACCGGGGAGCTGTTTTTT. Protein: CASRLGQLNTGELFF. This chain links TRBV4-2 with TRBJ2-2; 7 bases map to TRBD1. Unmatched junction bases numbered 5, after V lost 6 bases and J lost 1 base. Germline CDR1 is LGHNA and CDR2 is YNFKEQ. This CDR3 region has 15 residues.

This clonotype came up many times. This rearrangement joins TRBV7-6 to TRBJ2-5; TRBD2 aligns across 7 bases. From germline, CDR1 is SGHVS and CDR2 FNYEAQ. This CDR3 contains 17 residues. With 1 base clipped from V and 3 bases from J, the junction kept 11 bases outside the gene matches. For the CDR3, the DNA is TGTGCCAGCAGCTTAGGCTTGGTGGGGCTAGCGGAAGAGACCCAGTACTTC. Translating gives CASSLGLVGLAEETQYF.

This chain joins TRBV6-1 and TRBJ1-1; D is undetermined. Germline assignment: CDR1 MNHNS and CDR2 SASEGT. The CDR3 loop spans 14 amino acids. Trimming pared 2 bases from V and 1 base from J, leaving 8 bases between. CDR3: CASSERVPNTEAFF. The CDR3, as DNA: TGTGCCAGCAGTGAAAGAGTACCGAACACTGAAGCTTTCTTT.

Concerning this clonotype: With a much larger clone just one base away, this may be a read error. This chain's CDR3 is CASSGDRLSEAFF. In DNA, the CDR3 is TGTGCCAGCAGTGGGGACAGGCTCTCTGAAGCTTTCTTT. The rearrangement uses TRBV2 and TRBJ1-1, with 8 nucleotides matching TRBD1. The V segment lost 4 bases and the J segment 6 bases; nucleotides outside the gene matches: 4. CDR1 and CDR2 (germline): SNHLY, FYNNEI. The CDR3 runs 13 residues.